Listed below are T cell receptor beta chains from one sample, sequenced in a study of control samples from healthy donors and cancer patients. Some clones are missing from TCRdb's copy, which holds only in-frame ones; the method was immunoSEQ multiplex PCR. The sample lists approximately 150,000 clones, 70% to 90% occurring once. Source material: blood. Receptor source: a young man in good health. Each CDR3 is given with its conserved first and last residue. The D gene is left open where the match is weak. Rows give clone size only sometimes, using once, few, many, or a class for an expanded clone.

size: -; V: TRBV6-2/TRBV6-3; D: -; J: TRBJ2-2; CDR3: CASSYLGGTGELFF; DNA: TGTGCCAGCAGTTACCTCGGGGGTACCGGGGAGCTGTTTTTT
size: -; V: TRBV6-5; D: -; J: TRBJ1-2; CDR3: CASSLFRGRSRYGYTF; DNA: TGTGCCAGCAGTTTATTCAGGGGACGGAGTAGATATGGCTACACCTTC
size: -; V: TRBV11-2; D: -; J: TRBJ1-1; CDR3: CASSLVRQANTEAFF; DNA: TGTGCCAGCAGCTTGGTTCGACAGGCGAACACTGAAGCTTTCTTT
size: once; V: TRBV4-3; D: TRBD1; J: TRBJ2-3; CDR3: CASSQGGQGVSTDTQYF; DNA: TGCGCCAGCAGCCAAGGCGGACAGGGGGTGAGCACAGATACGCAGTATTTT
size: -; V: TRBV27; D: -; J: TRBJ1-6; CDR3: CASSLSGSNNSPLHF; DNA: TGTGCCAGCAGTTTATCTGGGAGTAATAATTCACCCCTCCACTTT
size: -; V: TRBV5-1; D: -; J: TRBJ2-5; CDR3: CASSLATDQETQYF; DNA: TGCGCCAGCAGCTTGGCAACAGACCAAGAGACCCAGTACTTC
size: -; V: TRBV6-5; D: -; J: TRBJ2-3; CDR3: CASSPGTDTQYF; DNA: TGTGCCAGCAGCCCCGGGACTGATACGCAGTATTTT
size: -; V: TRBV19; D: -; J: TRBJ2-6; CDR3: CASSFAGARAGGANVLTF; DNA: TGTGCCAGTAGCTTCGCGGGGGCCCGCGCGGGGGGGGCCAACGTCCTGACTTTC
size: -; V: TRBV7-8; D: -; J: TRBJ2-1; CDR3: CASSPAIRSLLGEQFF; DNA: TGTGCCAGCAGTCCCGCCATTAGGTCATTGTTAGGTGAGCAGTTCTTC
size: -; V: TRBV5-1; D: -; J: TRBJ1-5; CDR3: CASSPRGDGNQPQHF; DNA: TGCGCCAGCAGCCCCCGGGGCGACGGCAATCAGCCCCAGCATTTT
size: -; V: TRBV21-1; D: -; J: TRBJ2-3; CDR3: CASSKDPRVNTQYF; DNA: TGTGCCAGCAGCAAAGACCCGCGGGTTAATACGCAGTATTTT
size: -; V: TRBV7-8; D: -; J: TRBJ1-5; CDR3: CASSLARANQPQHF; DNA: TGTGCCAGCAGCTTAGCCAGGGCAAATCAGCCCCAGCATTTT
size: -; V: TRBV7-9; D: -; J: TRBJ1-1; CDR3: CASSPQSGQNTEAFF; DNA: TGTGCCAGCAGCCCACAGTCGGGCCAAAACACTGAAGCTTTCTTT
size: -; V: TRBV11-2; D: TRBD2; J: TRBJ2-3; CDR3: CASSSPGLAGVLSTDTQYF; DNA: TGTGCCAGCAGCTCCCCGGGACTAGCGGGAGTACTAAGCACAGATACGCAGTATTTT
size: -; V: TRBV7-2; D: -; J: TRBJ2-3; CDR3: CASSLPASTDTQYF; DNA: TGTGCCAGCAGCTTACCGGCTAGCACAGATACGCAGTATTTT
size: -; V: TRBV7-2; D: -; J: TRBJ2-3; CDR3: CASSLGGGAVKDTQYF; DNA: TGTGCCAGCAGCTTAGGTGGGGGGGCCGTCAAAGATACGCAGTATTTT
size: -; V: TRBV7-3; D: -; J: TRBJ2-3; CDR3: CASSLKGVSDTQYF; DNA: TGTGCCAGCAGCTTAAAGGGCGTATCAGATACGCAGTATTTT
size: many; V: TRBV3-1/TRBV3-2; D: TRBD1; J: TRBJ1-4; CDR3: CASSHRGSATNEKLFF; DNA: TGTGCCAGCAGCCACAGGGGGAGTGCAACTAATGAAAAACTGTTTTTT
size: -; V: TRBV5-4; D: TRBD1; J: TRBJ1-2; CDR3: CASSTDRALNYGYTF; DNA: TGTGCCAGCAGCACCGACAGGGCCCTAAACTATGGCTACACCTTC
size: -; V: TRBV10-3; D: TRBD2; J: TRBJ2-5; CDR3: CAIRRSGEETQYF; DNA: TGTGCCATCAGACGTAGCGGGGAAGAGACCCAGTACTTC
size: -; V: TRBV27; D: -; J: TRBJ2-2; CDR3: CASSSGGRSTGELFF; DNA: TGTGCCAGCAGTTCCGGGGGGCGTAGCACCGGGGAGCTGTTTTTT
size: -; V: TRBV5-3; D: -; J: TRBJ1-2; CDR3: CARSFRQYGYTF; DNA: TGTGCCAGAAGCTTTCGACAGTATGGCTACACCTTC
size: -; V: TRBV14; D: -; J: TRBJ2-7; CDR3: CASSQGLYEQYF; DNA: TGTGCCAGCAGCCAAGGCCTCTACGAGCAGTACTTC
size: -; V: TRBV6-6; D: -; J: TRBJ1-2; CDR3: CASRRESGYGYTF; DNA: TGTGCCAGCAGACGAGAAAGCGGCTATGGCTACACCTTC
size: -; V: TRBV9; D: -; J: TRBJ1-4; CDR3: CASSEQLGTNEKLFF; DNA: TGTGCCAGCAGCGAGCAATTGGGAACTAATGAAAAACTGTTTTTT
size: few; V: TRBV5-5; D: -; J: TRBJ1-5; CDR3: CASSFPRGGNQPQHF; DNA: TGTGCCAGCAGCTTTCCCAGGGGAGGGAATCAGCCCCAGCATTTT
size: -; V: TRBV6-6; D: -; J: TRBJ1-3; CDR3: CASSYGGTAGNTIYF; DNA: TGTGCCAGCAGTTACGGGGGGACTGCTGGAAACACCATATATTTT
size: -; V: TRBV2; D: -; J: TRBJ2-2; CDR3: CASSGGGNTGELFF; DNA: TGTGCCAGCAGTGGAGGGGGAAACACCGGGGAGCTGTTTTTT
size: -; V: TRBV11-2; D: TRBD2; J: TRBJ2-7; CDR3: CASSLDGTISYEQYF; DNA: TGTGCCAGCAGCTTAGATGGGACTATATCCTACGAGCAGTACTTC
size: -; V: TRBV3-1/TRBV3-2; D: -; J: TRBJ2-7; CDR3: CASSQDPGLAREQYF; DNA: TGTGCCAGCAGCCAAGATCCGGGGCTAGCGCGGGAGCAGTACTTC
size: once; V: TRBV2; D: TRBD2; J: TRBJ2-3; CDR3: CASSQRGGLMADTQYF; DNA: TGTGCCAGCAGCCAGCGGGGGGGATTAATGGCAGATACGCAGTATTTT
size: -; V: TRBV28; D: TRBD2; J: TRBJ2-7; CDR3: CASSPLLAGGLSYEQYF; DNA: TGTGCCAGCAGCCCGCTACTAGCGGGGGGACTCTCCTACGAGCAGTACTTC
size: -; V: TRBV7-9; D: -; J: TRBJ2-2; CDR3: CASSLADAGELFF; DNA: TGTGCCAGCAGCTTGGCGGACGCCGGGGAGCTGTTTTTT
size: once; V: TRBV27; D: -; J: TRBJ2-3; CDR3: CASSLEGQLPTDTQYF; DNA: TGTGCCAGCAGTTTAGAGGGTCAACTCCCCACAGATACGCAGTATTTT
size: once; V: TRBV5-1; D: -; J: TRBJ2-3; CDR3: CASSLNRGTDTQYF; DNA: TGCGCCAGCAGCTTGAACAGGGGCACAGATACGCAGTATTTT
size: -; V: TRBV7-2; D: -; J: TRBJ1-3; CDR3: CASSFLSRGTSGNTIYF; DNA: TGTGCCAGCAGCTTTCTATCTCGGGGGACCTCTGGAAACACCATATATTTT
size: -; V: TRBV6-2/TRBV6-3; D: -; J: TRBJ2-5; CDR3: CASSYRLEGYQETQYF; DNA: TGTGCCAGCAGTTACCGACTAGAGGGGTACCAAGAGACCCAGTACTTC
size: once; V: TRBV2; D: -; J: TRBJ1-1; CDR3: CASSDRGDTEAFF; DNA: TGTGCCAGCAGTGACAGGGGTGACACTGAAGCTTTCTTT